Listed below are T cell receptor beta chains from one sample, sequenced in a study of blood T cells in healthy people across ages. TCRdb ran MiXCR on the 5' RACE reads and lists one entry per CDR3 protein. The data hold about 670,000 distinct CDR3 sequences, with approximately 52% observed a single time. The sample consisted of blood. Receptors originate from a woman older than 75 in good health. CDR3s leave out the opening cysteine and the closing phenylalanine or tryptophan. Fields, in order: CDR3 protein, clone size, J gene, V gene. Size is omitted from some rows. Given values are once, few, many or a class for expanded clones.

SVRGGKGQETQY	.	.	TRBV29-1
ASRGVGGNYDYT	.	TRBJ1-2	TRBV27
ASSPYGGARTEAF	.	TRBJ1-1	TRBV9
SARAGLVAGRADTQY	few	TRBJ2-3	TRBV20-1
ASSITQNTEAF	.	TRBJ1-1	TRBV7-2
ASSQESNQGGVKNIQY	many	TRBJ2-4	TRBV4-2
ASSNRGRNTGELF	many	TRBJ2-2	TRBV7-3
SVYDPGETQY	many	TRBJ2-5	TRBV29-1
ASSFGAHEQF	many	TRBJ2-1	TRBV5-1
ASDNSGGLNQETQY	many	TRBJ2-5	TRBV2
ASSLGAGPNGELF	few	TRBJ2-2	TRBV5-1
ASSPGTDTQF	.	TRBJ2-1	TRBV6-6
ATSRDDSTGGYGYT	.	TRBJ1-2	TRBV15
AITSRGDTEAF	.	TRBJ1-1	TRBV10-3
ACSGSGGPNEQF	.	TRBJ2-1	TRBV10-1
SAKRARTDTQY	.	TRBJ2-3	TRBV20-1
SVTRLGTGAYEQY	.	TRBJ2-7	TRBV29-1
ASSEQAGVTGELF	.	TRBJ2-2	TRBV10-1
ASRHRDERDSYEQY	few	TRBJ2-7	TRBV12-3/TRBV12-4
ASSSAPVIQY	.	.	TRBV12-3/TRBV12-4
AISELSSDTQY	.	TRBJ2-3	TRBV10-3
ASSGVRGRDNEQF	.	TRBJ2-1	TRBV11-2
ASSFGQYTYEQY	few	TRBJ2-7	TRBV28
ASGTSSDGEQF	many	TRBJ2-1	TRBV5-1
ASSEVVYRDRGNLGANVLT	few	TRBJ2-6	TRBV6-1
ASSFSDLNTEAF	.	TRBJ1-1	TRBV7-2
ASSGNSGGRYNEQF	.	TRBJ2-1	TRBV5-1
ASSWTGQKDTQY	.	TRBJ2-3	TRBV5-1
ASSPGGHEQY	many	TRBJ2-7	TRBV18
ASSLGKTGTGDTGELF	.	TRBJ2-2	TRBV5-5
ATKTSGNNEQF	many	TRBJ2-1	TRBV15
ASSFQAGFYGYT	few	TRBJ1-2	TRBV7-9
AWTSGFYGEQF	.	TRBJ2-1	TRBV30
ASSDPFNGEQF	many	TRBJ2-1	TRBV9
ASSPATGRGNQPQH	once	TRBJ1-5	TRBV4-2
SVVRLGGQY	.	TRBJ2-3	TRBV29-1
SVAPDPGAQY	once	TRBJ2-3	TRBV29-1
ASSHGRQGKQF	many	TRBJ2-1	TRBV4-1
ASSRTGGWYGYT	.	TRBJ1-2	TRBV27
ASSLPTVNYGYT	.	TRBJ1-2	TRBV28
ASSPAGKSSYEQY	.	TRBJ2-7	TRBV7-6
ASSPPVGLATDTQY	many	TRBJ2-3	TRBV4-2
VSSDQGLSGHT	.	TRBJ1-2	TRBV25-1
SANPWTRGDTDTQY	.	TRBJ2-3	TRBV20-1
AISESSPGQF	many	TRBJ2-1	TRBV10-3
SVERGSGNTIY	.	TRBJ1-3	TRBV29-1
ASSRDISYNEQF	many	TRBJ2-1	TRBV4-3
ASSLDVQRGSYNSPLH	few	TRBJ1-6	TRBV12-3/TRBV12-4
ASSEPDRDPGYT	.	TRBJ1-2	TRBV21-1
ASGRGVLNEKLF	.	TRBJ1-4	TRBV25-1
ASSLSRRTVSGANVLT	.	TRBJ2-6	TRBV3-1
ASSRVSSGRSNEQF	.	TRBJ2-1	TRBV28
ASSQEFYGREYNEQF	.	TRBJ2-1	TRBV4-3
ASSGRANYGYT	once	TRBJ1-2	TRBV12-3/TRBV12-4
ASSRGELGKNIQY	.	TRBJ2-4	TRBV6-1
AIRETGGETQY	.	TRBJ2-5	TRBV10-3
ASGPSGTSPF	.	TRBJ2-1	TRBV12-5